This T cell receptor beta chain was sequenced in a study of Ad26.COV2.S vaccination and SARS-CoV-2 variants (dated by TCRdb to the early 2020s). Turning to the overall study: Vaccine-arm donors came from COV1001, a multicentre, randomized, double-blind, placebo-controlled phase I-IIa trial of Ad26.COV2.S in healthy adults. Ad26.COV2.S was given intramuscularly at 5x10^10 or 1x10^11 viral particles, as a single shot or as two shots 56 days apart. Trial participants were randomized into five groups of five, in which low-dose or high-dose Ad26.COV2.S was given once or twice, or placebo was given on both occasions. The TCR-sequenced set comprised around 30 samples: around 20 Ad26.COV2.S vaccine recipients, 5 placebo recipients and 8 SARS-CoV-2 convalescent individuals. The specificity and breadth of SARS-CoV-2-reactive T cell receptors after Ad26.COV2.S vaccination were assessed by TCRbeta repertoire sequencing. Throughout the experiments and outcome assessment, investigators stayed blinded to trial group allocation.

This specimen's treatment or condition label, per the study, means: approximately 18 received Ad26.COV2.S at low or high dose, single or two shots; about 5 received placebo; per-sample allocation not given. For vaccine and placebo recipients, repertoires were sequenced using samples collected on day 63 after the first injection. Between 29 July and 7 August 2020, Cohort 1b enrolled 25 adults aged 18-55 years at one site in Boston, USA. Ad26.COV2.S was a replication-incompetent adenovirus type 26 vector that expressed a prefusion-stabilized SARS-CoV-2 spike protein derived from the original Wuhan strain. The immunoSEQ Assay was the method used to sequence TCRbeta CDR3 regions. After extraction, genomic DNA underwent amplification by bias-controlled multiplex PCR, followed by high-throughput sequencing. Under the source paper's analysis protocol: Collapsing and filtering of sequences were performed to quantify the absolute abundance of each unique TCRbeta CDR3 region. Usable DNA was measured by amplifying reference genes present in all nucleated cells, and TCRbeta template counts were normalized to that usable DNA to estimate T cell fraction. Repertoire TCRs were annotated as SARS-CoV-2-specific when V gene, CDR3 amino acid sequence and J gene were exactly matched to a known reactive TCR set. MIRA supplied the reference SARS-CoV-2 TCR set, which was filtered for enrichment in COVID-19-positive ImmuneCODE repertoires so that public or cross-reactive TCRs were removed. Using the MIRA antigens, annotated TCRs were further analysed by specific ORF or by position within an ORF. Breadth was defined as annotated unique rearrangements over total unique productive rearrangements; depth was the summed frequency of those rearrangements. Two-sided Wilcoxon rank-sum tests were applied when comparing TCR breadth between groups. The source is immuneACCESS, and TCRdb retained only in-frame sequences with V and J called. Part of the clones is not carried over; for the studies checked, unresolved V genes explain less than half of this, and the remainder is unexplained. The V and J calls and clone size were taken over from that table, and D and trimming were inferred from the DNA. This sample lists 300,000 to 350,000 clones; 90% were detected once. Clones ranked in the top ten supply 5.5% of the sample.

The CDR3, cysteine through phenylalanine, is 12 amino acids long. Only the CDR3 DNA stays, 36 bases, in frame from base 1. V is clipped by 6 bases and J by 10 bases, and the sequence between their germline boundaries is 13 bases long. The germline V gene (reference sequence) gives CDR1 as SGHAT and CDR2 as FQDESV. Note on this clone: Its specific antigen is unknown. Within one base of it there is no much larger clone, and no base qualities were kept.

The investigation overall reported the following: After vaccination, spike-specific CD8+ and CD4+ T cell responses were reported to show substantial breadth. It was noted by the authors that total T cell responses may have been underestimated by the TCR breadth and depth analyses. Spike-specific TCR breadth was higher in Ad26.COV2.S recipients than in placebo recipients (P = 0.0014). Vaccine and placebo recipients had comparable non-spike TCR breadth, which fits with the vaccine containing only spike. The study was not powered to compare responses between vaccine doses or regimens.

The sequence came from a person aged 18-60 years who received the Ad26.COV2.S COVID-19 vaccine or a placebo. The starting material was peripheral blood, obtained in a trial of Ad26.COV2.S vaccine versus placebo. The chain uses TRBV11-1 and TRBJ2-1, with TRBD1 tentatively as D gene (6 bases match). The CDR3: CASSLTTGEQFF. The base sequence is TGTGCCAGCAGTTTAACAACAGGGGAGCAGTTCTTC.